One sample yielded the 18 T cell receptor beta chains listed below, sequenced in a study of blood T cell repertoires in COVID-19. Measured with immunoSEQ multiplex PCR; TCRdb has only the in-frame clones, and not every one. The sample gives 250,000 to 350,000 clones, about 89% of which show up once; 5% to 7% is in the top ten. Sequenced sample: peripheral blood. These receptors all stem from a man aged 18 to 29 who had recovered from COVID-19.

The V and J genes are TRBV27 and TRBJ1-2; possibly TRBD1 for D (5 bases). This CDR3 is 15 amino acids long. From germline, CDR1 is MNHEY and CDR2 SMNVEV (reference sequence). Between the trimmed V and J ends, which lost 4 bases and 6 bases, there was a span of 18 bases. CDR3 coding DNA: TGTGCCAGCAGTTCCCTCGACTCTATCAGGGATGGCTACACCTTC. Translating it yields CASSSLDSIRDGYTF.

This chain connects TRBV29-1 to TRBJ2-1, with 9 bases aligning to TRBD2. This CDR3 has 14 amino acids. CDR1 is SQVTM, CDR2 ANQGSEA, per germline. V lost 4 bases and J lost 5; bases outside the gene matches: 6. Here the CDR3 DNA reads TGCAGCGTTGGTCGAAGACTAGCGGACAATGAGCAGTTCTTC. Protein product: CSVGRRLADNEQFF.

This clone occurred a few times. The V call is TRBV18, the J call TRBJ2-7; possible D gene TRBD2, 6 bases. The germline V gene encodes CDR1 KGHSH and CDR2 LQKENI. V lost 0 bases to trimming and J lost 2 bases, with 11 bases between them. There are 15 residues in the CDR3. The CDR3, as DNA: TGTGCCAGCTCACCACCAGGAGGGGCTACCTACGAGCAGTACTTC. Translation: CASSPPGGATYEQYF.

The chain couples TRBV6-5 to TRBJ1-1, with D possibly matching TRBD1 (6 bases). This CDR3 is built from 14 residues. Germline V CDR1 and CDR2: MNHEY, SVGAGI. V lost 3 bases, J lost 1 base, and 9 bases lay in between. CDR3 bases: TGTGCCAGCAGTTATCGCAGGGGGAACACTGAAGCTTTCTTT. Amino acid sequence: CASSYRRGNTEAFF.

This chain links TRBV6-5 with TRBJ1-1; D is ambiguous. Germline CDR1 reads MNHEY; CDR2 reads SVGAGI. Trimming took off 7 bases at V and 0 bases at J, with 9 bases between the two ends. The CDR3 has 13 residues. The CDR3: CASMQNLNTEAFF. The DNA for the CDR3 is TGTGCCAGCATGCAGAATCTGAACACTGAAGCTTTCTTT.

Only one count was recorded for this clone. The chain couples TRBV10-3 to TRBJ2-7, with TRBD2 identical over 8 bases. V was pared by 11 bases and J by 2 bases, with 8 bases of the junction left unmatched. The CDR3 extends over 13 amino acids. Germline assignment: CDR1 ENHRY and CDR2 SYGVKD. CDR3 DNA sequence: TGTGCCGTATTAGCGGGGAACGCCTACGAGCAGTACTTC. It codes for CAVLAGNAYEQYF.

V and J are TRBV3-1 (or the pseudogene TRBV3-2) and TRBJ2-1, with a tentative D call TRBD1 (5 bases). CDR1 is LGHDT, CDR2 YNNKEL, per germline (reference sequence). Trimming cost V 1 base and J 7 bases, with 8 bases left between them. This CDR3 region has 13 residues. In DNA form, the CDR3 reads TGTGCCAGCAGCCAAGGGGGCTGGAATGAGCAGTTCTTC. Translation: CASSQGGWNEQFF.

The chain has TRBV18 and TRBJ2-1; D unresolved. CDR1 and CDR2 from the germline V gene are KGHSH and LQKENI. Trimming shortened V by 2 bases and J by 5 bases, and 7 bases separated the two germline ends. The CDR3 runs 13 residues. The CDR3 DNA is TGTGCCAGCTCACCAGGCAGAAACAATGAGCAGTTCTTC. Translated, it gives CASSPGRNNEQFF.

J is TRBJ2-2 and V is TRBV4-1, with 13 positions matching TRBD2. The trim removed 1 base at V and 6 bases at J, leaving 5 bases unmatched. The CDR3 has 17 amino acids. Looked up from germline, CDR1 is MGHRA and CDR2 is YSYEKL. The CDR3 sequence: CASSQGRLAGGAGELFF. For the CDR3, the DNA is TGCGCCAGCAGCCAAGGGCGACTAGCGGGAGGTGCCGGGGAGCTGTTTTTT.

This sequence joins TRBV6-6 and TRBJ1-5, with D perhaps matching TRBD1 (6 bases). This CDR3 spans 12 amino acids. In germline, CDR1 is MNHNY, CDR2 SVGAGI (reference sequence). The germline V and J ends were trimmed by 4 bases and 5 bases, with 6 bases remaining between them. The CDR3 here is CASSSGDQPQHF. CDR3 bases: TGTGCCAGCAGTTCAGGGGATCAGCCCCAGCATTTT.

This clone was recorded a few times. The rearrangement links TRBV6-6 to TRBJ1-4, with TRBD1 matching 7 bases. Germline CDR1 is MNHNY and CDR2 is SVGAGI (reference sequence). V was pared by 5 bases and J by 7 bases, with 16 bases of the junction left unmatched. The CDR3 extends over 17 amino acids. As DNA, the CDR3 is TGTGCCAGCAGTCTCGGGCACTGGACAGGAGGAAGTGAAAAACTGTTTTTT. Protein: CASSLGHWTGGSEKLFF.

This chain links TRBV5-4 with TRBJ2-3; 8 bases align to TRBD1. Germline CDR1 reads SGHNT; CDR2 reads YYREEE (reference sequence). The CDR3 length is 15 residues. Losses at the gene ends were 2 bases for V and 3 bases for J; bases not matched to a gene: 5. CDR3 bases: TGTGCCAGCAGCTTTAGGACAGGGATGACAGATACGCAGTATTTT. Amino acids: CASSFRTGMTDTQYF.

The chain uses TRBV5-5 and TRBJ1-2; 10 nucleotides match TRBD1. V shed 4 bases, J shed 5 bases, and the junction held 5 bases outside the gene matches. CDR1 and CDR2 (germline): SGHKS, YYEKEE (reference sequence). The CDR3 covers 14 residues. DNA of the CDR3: TGTGCCAGCAGCAGGGACAGGGGCGATTATGGCTACACCTTC. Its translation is CASSRDRGDYGYTF.

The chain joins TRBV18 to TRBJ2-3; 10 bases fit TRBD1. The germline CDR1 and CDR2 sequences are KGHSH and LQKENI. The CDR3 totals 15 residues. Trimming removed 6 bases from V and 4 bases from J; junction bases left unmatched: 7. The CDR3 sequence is CASSPRGQGPDTQYF. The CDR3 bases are TGTGCCAGCTCTCCCCGGGGACAGGGGCCAGATACGCAGTATTTT.

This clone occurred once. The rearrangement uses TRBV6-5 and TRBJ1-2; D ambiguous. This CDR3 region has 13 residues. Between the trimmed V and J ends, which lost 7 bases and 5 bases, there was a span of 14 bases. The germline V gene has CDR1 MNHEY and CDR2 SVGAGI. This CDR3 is CASTPGPPYGYTF. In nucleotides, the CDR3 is TGTGCCAGCACTCCGGGTCCCCCTTATGGCTACACCTTC.

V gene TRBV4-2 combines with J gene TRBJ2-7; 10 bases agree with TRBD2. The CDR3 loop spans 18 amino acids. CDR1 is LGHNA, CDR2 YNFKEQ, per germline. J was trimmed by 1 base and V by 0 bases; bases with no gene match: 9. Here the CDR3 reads CASSQERSSGGGSYEQYF. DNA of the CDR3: TGTGCCAGCAGCCAAGAAAGGTCTAGCGGGGGAGGATCCTACGAGCAGTACTTC.

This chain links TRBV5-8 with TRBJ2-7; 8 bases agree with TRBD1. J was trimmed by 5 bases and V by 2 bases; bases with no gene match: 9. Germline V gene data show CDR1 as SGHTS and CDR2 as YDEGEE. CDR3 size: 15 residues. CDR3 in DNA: TGTGCCAGCAGCTTAGTAACAGGGGGTTACGACGAGCAGTACTTC. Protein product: CASSLVTGGYDEQYF.

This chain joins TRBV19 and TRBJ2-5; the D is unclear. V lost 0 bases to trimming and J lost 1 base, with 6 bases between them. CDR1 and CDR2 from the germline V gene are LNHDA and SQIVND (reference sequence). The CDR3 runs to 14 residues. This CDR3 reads CASSIDGLQETQYF. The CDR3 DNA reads TGTGCCAGTAGTATAGACGGTCTCCAAGAGACCCAGTACTTC.